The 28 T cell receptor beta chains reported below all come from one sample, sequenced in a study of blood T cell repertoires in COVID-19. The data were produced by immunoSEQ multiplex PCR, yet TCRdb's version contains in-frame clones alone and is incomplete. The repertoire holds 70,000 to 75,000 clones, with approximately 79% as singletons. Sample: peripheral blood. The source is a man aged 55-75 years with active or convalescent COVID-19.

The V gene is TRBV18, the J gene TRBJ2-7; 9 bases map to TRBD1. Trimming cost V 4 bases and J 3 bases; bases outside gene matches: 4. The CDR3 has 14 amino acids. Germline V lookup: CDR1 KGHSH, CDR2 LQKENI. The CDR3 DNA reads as TGTGCCAGCTCACTCCGACAGGGGGTCTACGAGCAGTACTTC. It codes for CASSLRQGVYEQYF.

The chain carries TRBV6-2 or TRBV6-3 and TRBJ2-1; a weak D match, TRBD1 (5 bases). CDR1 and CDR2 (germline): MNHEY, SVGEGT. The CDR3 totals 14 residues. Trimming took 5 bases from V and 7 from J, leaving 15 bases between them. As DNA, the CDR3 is TGTGCCAGCAGTGTTACCCCAGGGTTGAATGAGCAGTTCTTC. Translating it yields CASSVTPGLNEQFF.

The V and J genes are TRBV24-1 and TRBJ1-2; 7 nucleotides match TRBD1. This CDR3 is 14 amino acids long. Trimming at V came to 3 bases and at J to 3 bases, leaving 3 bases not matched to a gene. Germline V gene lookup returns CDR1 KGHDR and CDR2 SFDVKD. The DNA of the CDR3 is TGTGCCACCAGTGATCCGGGACAGTACTATGGCTACACCTTC. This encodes CATSDPGQYYGYTF.

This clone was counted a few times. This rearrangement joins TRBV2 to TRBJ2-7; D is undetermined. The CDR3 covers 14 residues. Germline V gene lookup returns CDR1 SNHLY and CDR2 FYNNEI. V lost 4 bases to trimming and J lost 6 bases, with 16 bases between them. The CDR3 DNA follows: TGTGCCAGCAGTGTTGAAATCCCTAATCTCGAGCAGTACTTC. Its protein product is CASSVEIPNLEQYF.

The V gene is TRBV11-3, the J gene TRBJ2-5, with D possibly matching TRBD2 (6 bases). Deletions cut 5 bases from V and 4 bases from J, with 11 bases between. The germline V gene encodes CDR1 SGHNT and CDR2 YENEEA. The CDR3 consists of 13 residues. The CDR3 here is CASSEGGAETQYF. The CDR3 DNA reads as TGTGCCAGCAGCGAGGGCGGGGCAGAGACCCAGTACTTC.

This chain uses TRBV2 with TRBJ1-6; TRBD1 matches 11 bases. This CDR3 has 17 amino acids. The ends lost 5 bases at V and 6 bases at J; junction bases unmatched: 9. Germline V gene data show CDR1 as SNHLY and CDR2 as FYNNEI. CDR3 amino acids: CASSPGTGGILNSPLHF. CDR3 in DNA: TGTGCCAGCAGTCCCGGGACAGGGGGAATACTTAATTCACCCCTCCACTTT.

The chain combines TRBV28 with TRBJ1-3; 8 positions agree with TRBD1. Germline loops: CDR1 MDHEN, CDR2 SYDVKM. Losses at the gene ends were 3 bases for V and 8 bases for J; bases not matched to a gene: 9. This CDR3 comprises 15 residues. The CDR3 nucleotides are TGTGCCAGCAGTTTGGTGGCAGGGGGCATATACACCATATATTTT. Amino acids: CASSLVAGGIYTIYF.

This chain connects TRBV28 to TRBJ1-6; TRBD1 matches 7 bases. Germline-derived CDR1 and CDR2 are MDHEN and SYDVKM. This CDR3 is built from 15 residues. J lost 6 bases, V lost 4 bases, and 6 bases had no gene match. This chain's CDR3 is CASSSTGTANSPLHF. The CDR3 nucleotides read TGTGCCAGCAGTTCCACGGGGACAGCTAATTCACCCCTCCACTTT.

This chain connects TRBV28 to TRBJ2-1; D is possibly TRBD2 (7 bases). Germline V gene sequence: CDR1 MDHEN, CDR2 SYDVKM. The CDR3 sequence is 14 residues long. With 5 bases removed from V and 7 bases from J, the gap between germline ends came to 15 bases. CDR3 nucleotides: TGTGCCAGCAGTAGTGGGGGGGGCCGAAATGAGCAGTTCTTC. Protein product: CASSSGGGRNEQFF.

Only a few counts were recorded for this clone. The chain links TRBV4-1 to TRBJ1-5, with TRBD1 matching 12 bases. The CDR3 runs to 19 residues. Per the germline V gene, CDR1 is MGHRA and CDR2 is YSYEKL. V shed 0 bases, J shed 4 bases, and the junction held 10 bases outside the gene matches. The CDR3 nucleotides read TGCGCCAGCAGCCAAGATATGGGGACAGGGGGCTTCGGAAATCAGCCCCAGCATTTT. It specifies CASSQDMGTGGFGNQPQHF.

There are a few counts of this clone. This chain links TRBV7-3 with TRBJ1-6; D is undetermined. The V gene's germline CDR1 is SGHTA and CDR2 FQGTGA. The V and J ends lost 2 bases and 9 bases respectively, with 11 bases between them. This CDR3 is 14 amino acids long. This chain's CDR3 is CASSLGEQPSPLHF. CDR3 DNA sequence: TGTGCCAGCAGCTTAGGGGAGCAACCTTCACCCCTCCACTTT.

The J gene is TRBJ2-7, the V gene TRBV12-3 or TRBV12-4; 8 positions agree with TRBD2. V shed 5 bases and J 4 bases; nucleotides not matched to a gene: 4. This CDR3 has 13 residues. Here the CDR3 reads CASSSGGLYEQYF. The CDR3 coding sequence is TGTGCCAGCAGTAGCGGGGGCCTATACGAGCAGTACTTC.

This CDR3 is CAISAMRENQPQHF. CDR3 coding DNA: TGTGCCATCAGTGCGATGCGGGAAAATCAGCCCCAGCATTTT. The chain has TRBV10-3 and TRBJ1-5; unclear D gene. Germline-derived CDR1 and CDR2 are ENHRY and SYGVKD. V was shortened by 4 bases and J by 4 bases, with 11 bases between the two germline ends. This CDR3 comprises 14 residues.

The CDR3 loop is CASSLGQGGEQYF. The CDR3 DNA is TGTGCCAGCAGCCTGGGACAGGGCGGCGAGCAGTACTTC. The chain recombines TRBV7-3 with TRBJ2-7, with TRBD1 matching over 9 bases. This CDR3 spans 13 amino acids. The J segment lost 6 bases and the V segment lost 5 bases, leaving 5 bases of the junction unmatched. Germline loops: CDR1 SGHTA, CDR2 FQGTGA.

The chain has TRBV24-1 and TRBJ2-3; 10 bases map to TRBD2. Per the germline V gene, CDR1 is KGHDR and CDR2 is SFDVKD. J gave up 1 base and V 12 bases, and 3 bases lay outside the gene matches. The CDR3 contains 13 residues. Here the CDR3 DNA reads TGTGCCGCCGGACTAGCGGGCACAGATACGCAGTATTTT. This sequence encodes CAAGLAGTDTQYF.

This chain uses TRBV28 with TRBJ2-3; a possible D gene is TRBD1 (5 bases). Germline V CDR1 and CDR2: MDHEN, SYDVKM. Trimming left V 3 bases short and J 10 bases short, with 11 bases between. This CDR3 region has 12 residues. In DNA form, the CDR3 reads TGTGCCAGCAGTTTGGGGCCAAGGGCGCAGTATTTT. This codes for CASSLGPRAQYF.

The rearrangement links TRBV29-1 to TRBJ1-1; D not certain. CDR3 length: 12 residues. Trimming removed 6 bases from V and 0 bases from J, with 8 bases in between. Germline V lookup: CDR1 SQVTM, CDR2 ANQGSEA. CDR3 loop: CSVCLMNTEAFF. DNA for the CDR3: TGCAGCGTATGTCTTATGAACACTGAAGCTTTCTTT.

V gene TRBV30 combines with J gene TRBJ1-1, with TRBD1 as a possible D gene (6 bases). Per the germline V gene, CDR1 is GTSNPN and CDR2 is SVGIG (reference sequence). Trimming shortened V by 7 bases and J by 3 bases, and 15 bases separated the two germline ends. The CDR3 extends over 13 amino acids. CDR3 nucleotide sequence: TGTGCCTTTAGCAGGGGTGGGGACACTGAAGCTTTCTTT. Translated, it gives CAFSRGGDTEAFF.

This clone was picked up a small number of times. The CDR3 loop is CASSSPQVNEQFF. The CDR3 DNA follows: TGTGCCAGCAGCTCCCCACAGGTCAATGAGCAGTTCTTC. V is TRBV5-5 and J is TRBJ2-1; weak D call: TRBD1 (5 bases). In germline, CDR1 is SGHKS, CDR2 YYEKEE (reference sequence). Trimming stripped 3 bases from V and 6 bases from J, with 10 bases between. The CDR3 runs to 13 residues. Full variable domain (missing parts from reference TRBV5-5 and TRBJ2-1): DAGVTQSPTHLIKTRGQQVTLRCSPISGHKSVSWYQQVLGQGPQFIFQYYEKEERGRGNFPDRFSARQFPNYSSELNVNALLLGDSALYLCASSSPQVNEQFFGPGTRLTVL.

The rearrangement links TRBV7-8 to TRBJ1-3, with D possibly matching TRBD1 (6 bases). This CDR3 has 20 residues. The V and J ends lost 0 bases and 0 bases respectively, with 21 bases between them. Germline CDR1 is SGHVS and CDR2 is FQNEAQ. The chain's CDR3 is CASSLAGADIVATSGNTIYF. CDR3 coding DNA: TGTGCCAGCAGCTTAGCGGGGGCGGATATCGTAGCTACCTCTGGAAACACCATATATTTT.

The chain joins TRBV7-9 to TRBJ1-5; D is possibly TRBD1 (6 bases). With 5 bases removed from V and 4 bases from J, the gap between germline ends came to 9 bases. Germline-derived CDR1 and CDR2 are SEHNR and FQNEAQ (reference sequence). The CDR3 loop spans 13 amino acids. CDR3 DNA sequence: TGTGCCAGCAGCAGACAGGTGAATCAGCCCCAGCATTTT. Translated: CASSRQVNQPQHF.

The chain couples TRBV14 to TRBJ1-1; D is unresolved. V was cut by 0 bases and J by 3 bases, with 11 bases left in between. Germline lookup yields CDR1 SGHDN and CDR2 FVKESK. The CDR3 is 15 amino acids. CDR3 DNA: TGTGCCAGCAGCCAAGATGCCGGAGGTTACACTGAAGCTTTCTTT. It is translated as CASSQDAGGYTEAFF. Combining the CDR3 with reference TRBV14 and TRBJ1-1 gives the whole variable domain EAGVTQFPSHSVIEKGQTVTLRCDPISGHDNLYWYRRVMGKEIKFLLHFVKESKQDESGMPNNRFLAERTGGTYSTLKVQPAELEDSGVYFCASSQDAGGYTEAFFGQGTRLTVV.

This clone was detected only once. The CDR3 region has the DNA TGCGCCAGCAGCTTGGATGGCAGGGGGAACACTGAAGCTTTCTTT. It is translated as CASSLDGRGNTEAFF. This chain joins TRBV5-1 and TRBJ1-1; D is perhaps TRBD1 (6 bases). Germline loops: CDR1 SGHRS, CDR2 YFSETQ. This CDR3 has 15 amino acids. V lost 0 bases, J lost 1 base, and 10 bases lay in between. The entire variable domain, with the rest obtained from reference TRBV5-1 and TRBJ1-1, is as follows: KAGVTQTPRYLIKTRGQQVTLSCSPISGHRSVSWYQQTPGQGLQFLFEYFSETQRNKGNFPGRFSGRQFSNSRSEMNVSTLELGDSALYLCASSLDGRGNTEAFFGQGTRLTVV.

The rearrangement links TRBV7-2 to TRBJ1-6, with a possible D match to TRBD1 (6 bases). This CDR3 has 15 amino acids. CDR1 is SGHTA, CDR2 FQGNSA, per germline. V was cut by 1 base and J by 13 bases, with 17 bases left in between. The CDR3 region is CASSLVGDTSGPLHF. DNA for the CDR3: TGTGCCAGCAGCTTAGTTGGGGACACCTCGGGTCCCCTCCACTTT.

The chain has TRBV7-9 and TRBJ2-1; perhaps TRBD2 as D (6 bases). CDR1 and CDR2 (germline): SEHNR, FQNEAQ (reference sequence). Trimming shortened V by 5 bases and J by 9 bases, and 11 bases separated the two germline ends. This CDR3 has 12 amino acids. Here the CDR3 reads CASSPKGGEQFF. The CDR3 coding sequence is TGTGCCAGCAGCCCCAAGGGAGGTGAGCAGTTCTTC.

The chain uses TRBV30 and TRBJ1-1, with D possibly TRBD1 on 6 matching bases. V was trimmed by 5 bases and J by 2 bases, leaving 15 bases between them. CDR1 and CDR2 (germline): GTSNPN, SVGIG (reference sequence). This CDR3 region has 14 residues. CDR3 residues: CAWETRGHNTEAFF. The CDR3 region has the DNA TGTGCCTGGGAAACCAGGGGCCATAACACTGAAGCTTTCTTT.

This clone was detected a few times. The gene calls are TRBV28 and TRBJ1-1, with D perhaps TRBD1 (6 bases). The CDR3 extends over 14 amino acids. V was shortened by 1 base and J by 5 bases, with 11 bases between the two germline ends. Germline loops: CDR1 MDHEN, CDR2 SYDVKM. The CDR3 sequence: CASSLYQGKTEAFF. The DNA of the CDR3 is TGTGCCAGCAGTTTATACCAGGGGAAGACTGAAGCTTTCTTT. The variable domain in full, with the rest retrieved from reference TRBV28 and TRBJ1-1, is DVKVTQSSRYLVKRTGEKVFLECVQDMDHENMFWYRQDPGLGLRLIYFSYDVKMKEKGDIPEGYSVSREKKERFSLILESASTNQTSMYLCASSLYQGKTEAFFGQGTRLTVV.

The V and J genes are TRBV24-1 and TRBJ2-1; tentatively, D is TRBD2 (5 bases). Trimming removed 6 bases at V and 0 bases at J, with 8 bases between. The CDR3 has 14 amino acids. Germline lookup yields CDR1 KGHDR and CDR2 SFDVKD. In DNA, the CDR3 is TGTGCCACCAGTCGGGGTAGCTCCTACAATGAGCAGTTCTTC. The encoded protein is CATSRGSSYNEQFF.